This T cell receptor beta chain was found in a study of blood T cell repertoires in COVID-19. The V gene lost 2 bases and the J gene lost 4 bases, with 15 bases spanning the gap. This CDR3 has 15 amino acids. Germline V lookup: CDR1 SNHLY, CDR2 FYNNEI. Original methodology: Reference gene primer amplification gave estimated nucleated cell counts. Data came from immunoSEQ multiplex PCR; TCRdb stores just in-frame clones and leaves some out. V, J and clone size are taken as reported in that table, and D and trimming were inferred from the DNA itself. Of 200,000 to 300,000 clones listed, about 83% are singletons.

The sequence was obtained from a man in his fifties with acute or convalescent COVID-19. The rearrangement links TRBV2 to TRBJ2-7, with D possibly matching TRBD1 (6 bases). The sequenced material came from peripheral blood. CDR3 in DNA: TGTGCCAGCAGTGAACGTCAGGGGCTAGCATACGAGCAGTACTTC. Translated, it gives CASSERQGLAYEQYF.